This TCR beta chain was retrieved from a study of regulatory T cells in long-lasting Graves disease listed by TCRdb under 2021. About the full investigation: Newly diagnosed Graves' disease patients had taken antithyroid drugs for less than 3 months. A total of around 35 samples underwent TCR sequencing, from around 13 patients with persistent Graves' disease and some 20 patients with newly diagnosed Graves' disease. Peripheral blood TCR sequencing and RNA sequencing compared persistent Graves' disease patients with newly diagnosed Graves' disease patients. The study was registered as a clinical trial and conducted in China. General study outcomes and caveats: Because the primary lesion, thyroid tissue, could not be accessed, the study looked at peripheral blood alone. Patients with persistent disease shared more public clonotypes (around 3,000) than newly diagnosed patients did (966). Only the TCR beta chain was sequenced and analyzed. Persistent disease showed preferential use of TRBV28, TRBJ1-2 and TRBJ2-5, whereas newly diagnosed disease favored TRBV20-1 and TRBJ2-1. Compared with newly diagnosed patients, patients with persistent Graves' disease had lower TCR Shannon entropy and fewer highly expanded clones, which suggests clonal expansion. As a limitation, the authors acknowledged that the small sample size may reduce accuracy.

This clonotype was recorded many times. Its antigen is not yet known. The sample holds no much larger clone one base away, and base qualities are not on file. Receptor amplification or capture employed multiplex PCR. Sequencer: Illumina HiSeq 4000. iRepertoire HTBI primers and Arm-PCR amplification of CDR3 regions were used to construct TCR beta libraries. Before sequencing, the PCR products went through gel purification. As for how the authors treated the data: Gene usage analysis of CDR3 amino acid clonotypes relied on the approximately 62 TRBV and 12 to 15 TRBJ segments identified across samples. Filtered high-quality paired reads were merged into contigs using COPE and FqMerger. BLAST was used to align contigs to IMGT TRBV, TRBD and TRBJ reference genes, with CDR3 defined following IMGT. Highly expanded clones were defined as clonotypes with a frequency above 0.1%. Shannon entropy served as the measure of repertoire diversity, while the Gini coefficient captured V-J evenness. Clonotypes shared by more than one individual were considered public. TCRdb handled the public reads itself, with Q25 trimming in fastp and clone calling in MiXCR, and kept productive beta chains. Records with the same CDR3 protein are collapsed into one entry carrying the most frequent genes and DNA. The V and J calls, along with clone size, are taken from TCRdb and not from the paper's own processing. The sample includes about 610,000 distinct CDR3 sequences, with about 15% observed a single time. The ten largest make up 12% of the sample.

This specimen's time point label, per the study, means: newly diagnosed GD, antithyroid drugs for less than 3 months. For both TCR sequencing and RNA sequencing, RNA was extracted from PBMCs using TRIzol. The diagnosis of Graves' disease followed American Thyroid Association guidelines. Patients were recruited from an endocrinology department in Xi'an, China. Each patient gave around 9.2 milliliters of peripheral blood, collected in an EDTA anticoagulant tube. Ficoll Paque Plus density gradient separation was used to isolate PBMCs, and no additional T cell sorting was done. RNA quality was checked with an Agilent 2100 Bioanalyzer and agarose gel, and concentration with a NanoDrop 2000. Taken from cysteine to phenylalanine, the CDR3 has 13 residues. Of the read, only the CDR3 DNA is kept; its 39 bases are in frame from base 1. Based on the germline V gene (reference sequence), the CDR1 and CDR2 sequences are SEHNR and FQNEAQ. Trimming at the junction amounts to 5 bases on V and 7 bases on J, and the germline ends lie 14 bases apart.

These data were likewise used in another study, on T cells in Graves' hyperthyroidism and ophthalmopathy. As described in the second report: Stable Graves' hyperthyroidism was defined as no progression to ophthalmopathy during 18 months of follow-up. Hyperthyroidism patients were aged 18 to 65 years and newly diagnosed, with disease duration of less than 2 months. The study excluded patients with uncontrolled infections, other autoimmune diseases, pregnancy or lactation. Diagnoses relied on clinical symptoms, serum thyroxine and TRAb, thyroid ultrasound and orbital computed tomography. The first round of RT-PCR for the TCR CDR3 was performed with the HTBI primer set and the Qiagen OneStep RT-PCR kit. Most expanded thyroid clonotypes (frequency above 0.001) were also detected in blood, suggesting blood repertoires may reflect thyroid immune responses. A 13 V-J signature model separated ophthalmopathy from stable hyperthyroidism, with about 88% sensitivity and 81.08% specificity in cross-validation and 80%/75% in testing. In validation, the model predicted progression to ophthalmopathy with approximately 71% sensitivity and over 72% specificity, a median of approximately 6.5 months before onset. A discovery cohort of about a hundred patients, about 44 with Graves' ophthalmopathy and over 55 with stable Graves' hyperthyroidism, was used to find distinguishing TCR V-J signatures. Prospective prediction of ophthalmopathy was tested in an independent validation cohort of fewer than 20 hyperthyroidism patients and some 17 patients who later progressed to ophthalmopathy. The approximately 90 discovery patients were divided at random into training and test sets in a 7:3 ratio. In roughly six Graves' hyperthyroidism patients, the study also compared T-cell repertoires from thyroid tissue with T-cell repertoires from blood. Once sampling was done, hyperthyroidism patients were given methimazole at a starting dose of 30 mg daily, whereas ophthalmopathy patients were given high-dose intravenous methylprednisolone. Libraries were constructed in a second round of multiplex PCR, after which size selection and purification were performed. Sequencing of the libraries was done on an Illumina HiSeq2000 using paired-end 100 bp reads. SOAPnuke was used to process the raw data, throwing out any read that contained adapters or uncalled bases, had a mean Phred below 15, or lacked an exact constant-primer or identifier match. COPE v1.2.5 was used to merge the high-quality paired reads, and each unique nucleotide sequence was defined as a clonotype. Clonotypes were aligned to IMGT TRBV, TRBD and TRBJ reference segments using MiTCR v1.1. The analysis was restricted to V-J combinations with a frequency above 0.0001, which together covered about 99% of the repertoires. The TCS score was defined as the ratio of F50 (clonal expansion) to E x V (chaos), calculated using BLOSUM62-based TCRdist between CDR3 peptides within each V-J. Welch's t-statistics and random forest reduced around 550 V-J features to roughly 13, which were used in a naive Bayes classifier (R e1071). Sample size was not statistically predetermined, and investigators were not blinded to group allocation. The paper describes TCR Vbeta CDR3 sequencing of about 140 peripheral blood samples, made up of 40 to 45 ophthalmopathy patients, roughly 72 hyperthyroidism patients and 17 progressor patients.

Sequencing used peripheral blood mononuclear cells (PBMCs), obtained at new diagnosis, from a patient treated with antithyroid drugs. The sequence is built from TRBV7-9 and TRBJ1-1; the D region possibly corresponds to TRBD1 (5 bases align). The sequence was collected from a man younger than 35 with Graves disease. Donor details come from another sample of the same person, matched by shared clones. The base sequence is TGTGCCAGCAGCCTCGGGACGGCCAGTGAAGCTTTCTTT. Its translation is CASSLGTASEAFF. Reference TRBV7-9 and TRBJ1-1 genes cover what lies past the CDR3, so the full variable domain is DTGVSQNPRHKITKRGQNVTFRCDPISEHNRLYWYRQTLGQGPEFLTYFQNEAQLEKSRLLSDRFSAERPKGSFSTLEIQRTEQGDSAMYLCASSLGTASEAFFGQGTRLTVV.